These 12 T cell receptor beta chains share one sample of origin, sequenced in a study of control samples from healthy donors and cancer patients. Measured with immunoSEQ multiplex PCR; TCRdb has only the in-frame clones, and not every one. The repertoire holds more than 25,000 clones, with 91% as singletons. The sequenced material came from PBMCs. These receptors all come from a man between 50 and 59 years old with lung cancer.

This chain links TRBV18 with TRBJ2-2, with 9 bases identical to TRBD1. The CDR3 length is 16 residues. V gave up 0 bases and J gave up 6 bases; unmatched junction bases: 5. In germline, CDR1 is KGHSH, CDR2 LQKENI. For the CDR3, the DNA is TGTGCCAGCTCACCACCGGTGACAGGGGGTGCCGGGGAGCTGTTTTTT. Protein product: CASSPPVTGGAGELFF.

The CDR3 spells CASSLLAGDQETQYF. DNA of the CDR3: TGTGCCAGCAGCTTATTAGCGGGGGACCAAGAGACCCAGTACTTC. The chain carries TRBV5-5 and TRBJ2-5; 9 bases map to TRBD2. Trimming took 2 bases from V and 0 from J; bases not matched to a gene: 2. Germline CDR1 is SGHKS and CDR2 is YYEKEE (reference sequence). The CDR3 runs to 15 residues.

This clone was seen only once. The chain joins TRBV5-5 to TRBJ1-3; D is undetermined. Germline values: CDR1 SGHKS, CDR2 YYEKEE (reference sequence). V lost 0 bases, J lost 4 bases, and 11 bases lay in between. This CDR3 is 15 amino acids long. The CDR3 is CASSLALGAGNTIYF. The CDR3 nucleotides are TGTGCCAGCAGCTTGGCTCTCGGAGCGGGAAACACCATATATTTT.

This clone was found a few times. Other nucleotide sequences from this sample produce the same CDR3. The chain carries TRBV19 and TRBJ1-4; no clear D. The CDR3 totals 15 residues. Per the germline V gene, CDR1 is LNHDA and CDR2 is SQIVND (reference sequence). V lost 3 bases, J lost 2 bases, and 10 bases lay in between. The CDR3 here is CASSISSRTNEKLFF. The CDR3 coding sequence is TGTGCCAGTAGTATCTCCAGCCGTACTAATGAAAAACTGTTTTTT.

The genes are TRBV4-1 and TRBJ1-1, with D perhaps TRBD1 (5 bases). The length of the CDR3 is 17 residues. The V gene lost 4 bases and the J gene lost 3 bases, with 21 bases spanning the gap. Germline V gene lookup returns CDR1 MGHRA and CDR2 YSYEKL. The CDR3: CASSPRERGALDTEAFF. CDR3 DNA sequence: TGCGCCAGCAGCCCTCGGGAAAGAGGGGCCCTGGACACTGAAGCTTTCTTT.

The chain carries TRBV6-6 and TRBJ1-1, with D maybe TRBD1 (5 bases). From germline, CDR1 is MNHNY and CDR2 SVGAGI (reference sequence). Trimming removed 0 bases from V and 0 bases from J, with 8 bases in between. The CDR3 is 15 residues long. The CDR3 spells CASSYSGTMNTEAFF. CDR3 nucleotide sequence: TGTGCCAGCAGTTACTCTGGGACCATGAACACTGAAGCTTTCTTT.

The chain uses TRBV6-5 and TRBJ2-7, with 8 nucleotides matching TRBD1. Trimming took 8 bases from V and 5 from J; bases not matched to a gene: 5. This CDR3 has 12 amino acids. CDR1 is MNHEY, CDR2 SVGAGI, per germline. CDR3 sequence reads: CASGLTGDEQYF. Here the CDR3 DNA reads TGTGCCAGCGGCTTGACAGGGGACGAGCAGTACTTC.

The chain carries TRBV24-1 and TRBJ1-5; TRBD1 matches 8 bases. The germline V gene encodes CDR1 KGHDR and CDR2 SFDVKD. The ends lost 10 bases at V and 7 bases at J; junction bases unmatched: 5. The CDR3 runs 12 residues. In DNA, the CDR3 is TGTGCCACATCGACAGGGGACCAGCCCCAGCATTTT. This sequence encodes CATSTGDQPQHF.

The rearrangement links TRBV3-1 (or the pseudogene TRBV3-2) to TRBJ2-2; no reliable D call. The germline V and J ends were trimmed by 0 bases and 7 bases, with 6 bases remaining between them. There are 13 residues in the CDR3. Germline V gives CDR1 LGHDT, CDR2 YNNKEL (reference sequence). The CDR3 DNA follows: TGTGCCAGCAGCCAAGATCGTGGCGGGGAGCTGTTTTTT. Its protein is CASSQDRGGELFF.

The CDR3 DNA follows: TGTGCCACCTCGATGGGAGGCTATTTCTACGAGCAGTACTTC. Its translation: CATSMGGYFYEQYF. V gene TRBV7-9 combines with J gene TRBJ2-7, with D maybe TRBD2 (6 bases). Trimming pared 10 bases from V and 3 bases from J, leaving 19 bases between. Germline V gene data show CDR1 as SEHNR and CDR2 as FQNEAQ (reference sequence). The CDR3 runs to 14 residues. Together with reference TRBV7-9 and TRBJ2-7, the CDR3 gives the full variable domain: DTGVSQNPRHKITKRGQNVTFRCDPISEHNRLYWYRQTLGQGPEFLTYFQNEAQLEKSRLLSDRFSAERPKGSFSTLEIQRTEQGDSAMYLCATSMGGYFYEQYFGPGTRLTVT.

The chain links TRBV30 to TRBJ1-4; D perhaps matches TRBD1 (5 bases). V shed 0 bases and J shed 4 bases, with 6 bases lying between them. The CDR3 has 13 residues. Germline V gene sequence: CDR1 GTSNPN, CDR2 SVGIG (reference sequence). DNA of the CDR3: TGTGCCTGGAGTGTGCAGGGTAATGAAAAACTGTTTTTT. Encoded protein: CAWSVQGNEKLFF.

This chain uses TRBV6-2 or TRBV6-3 with TRBJ1-1, with TRBD1 matching 7 bases. The CDR3 covers 14 residues. The V gene's germline CDR1 is MNHEY and CDR2 SVGEGT. V was clipped by 0 bases and J by 2 bases; unmatched bases: 0. CDR3 amino acids: CASSYSGGNTEAFF. CDR3 DNA sequence: TGTGCCAGCAGTTACTCAGGGGGCAACACTGAAGCTTTCTTT.